This record concerns one TCR beta chain sequence. TCRdb's copy holds only in-frame clones and misses some; the assay was immunoSEQ multiplex PCR. The sample yields over 150,000 clones, 75% to 95% seen once. CDR1 and CDR2 from the germline V gene are SGHAT and FQNNGV. This CDR3 has 12 amino acids. V lost 3 bases, J lost 6 bases, and 8 bases lay in between. This sample is drawn from a study of control samples from healthy donors and cancer patients. The source material was blood. V gene TRBV11-2 combines with J gene TRBJ2-5, with TRBD1 as a possible D gene (6 bases). The source is a woman in her forties in good health. CDR3 sequence reads: CASSFQGQTQYF. CDR3 sequence (DNA): TGTGCCAGCAGCTTTCAGGGGCAGACCCAGTACTTC.